This TCR beta chain comes out of a study of blood T cell repertoires in COVID-19. On the study more broadly: In each case, the material was cDNA or gDNA derived from T cells, B-cell-depleted T cells, or PBMCs.

The CDR3 totals 16 residues. With V trimmed by 1 base and J by 3 bases, 6 bases remained unmatched. The V gene's germline CDR1 is SGHVS and CDR2 FNYEAQ. Authors' methods: Reference gene primer amplification in the assay estimated nucleated cell counts. This table comes from immunoSEQ multiplex PCR, and its TCRdb copy is limited to in-frame clones, with some not included. V and J calls and clone size are those listed in that table; D and trimming were worked out from the DNA. The sample includes about 240,000 clones, 88% seen only once; the top ten take 0.9% to 1%. The sequenced sample was peripheral blood. The clonotype originates from a woman in her 40s who had recovered from COVID-19. The V gene is TRBV7-6, the J gene TRBJ2-3; 8 bases fit TRBD2. This CDR3 is CASSLGSGGSTDTQYF. Written as DNA, the CDR3 is TGTGCCAGCAGCTTAGGTTCGGGAGGGTCTACAGATACGCAGTATTTT.